This T cell receptor (beta chain) was sequenced during a study of blood T cell repertoires in COVID-19. About the study: PBMCs, B-cell-depleted T cells, or T cells provided the cDNA or gDNA that made up the material.

Per the original methods: Counts of nucleated cells, estimated from reference gene primer amplification, were obtained. The data were produced by immunoSEQ multiplex PCR, yet TCRdb's version contains in-frame clones alone and is incomplete. The V and J calls and the clone size are those of that table, but D and trimming were determined from the DNA. Altogether approximately 97,000 clones are present, roughly 86% being singletons, with the ten largest covering about 20%. Germline CDR1 reads SEHNR; CDR2 reads FQNEAQ (reference sequence). The CDR3 is 14 residues long. The V gene lost 1 base and the J gene lost 2 bases, with 9 bases spanning the gap.

The clonotype originates from a human donor in a cohort sampled during active COVID-19. The V and J genes are TRBV7-9 and TRBJ2-7; D is uncertain. What was sequenced was peripheral blood. CDR3 in DNA: TGTGCCAGCAGCTTAGGAACGCAGGCCTACGAGCAGTACTTC. Translation: CASSLGTQAYEQYF. The full variable domain, completed using reference TRBV7-9 and TRBJ2-7, is DTGVSQNPRHKITKRGQNVTFRCDPISEHNRLYWYRQTLGQGPEFLTYFQNEAQLEKSRLLSDRFSAERPKGSFSTLEIQRTEQGDSAMYLCASSLGTQAYEQYFGPGTRLTVT.